Each of the 18 T cell receptor beta chains below was sequenced from the same sample in a study of blood T cell repertoires in COVID-19. Clones were sequenced by immunoSEQ multiplex PCR, and TCRdb holds only the in-frame ones, with some missing. Counted here are 250,000 to 350,000 clones, approximately 85% occurring once; the ten biggest clones make up 4% to 4.5%. Sequenced input: PBMCs or T cells enriched from blood (not recorded which). The receptors were gathered from a woman aged 25 to 39 who had recovered from COVID-19.

The J gene is TRBJ1-5, the V gene TRBV4-1; 8 nucleotides line up with TRBD1. CDR3 length: 15 residues. Per the germline V gene, CDR1 is MGHRA and CDR2 is YSYEKL. The J segment lost 9 bases and the V segment lost 1 base, leaving 8 bases of the junction unmatched. For the CDR3, the DNA is TGCGCCAGCAGCCAAGTGGGACAGGTGACCGTGCCCCAGCATTTT. Its protein is CASSQVGQVTVPQHF.

The CDR3 reads CASSLTLAGGSYNEQFF. The CDR3 region has the DNA TGTGCCAGCAGCTTAACGTTAGCGGGAGGGTCCTACAATGAGCAGTTCTTC. The chain is built from TRBV7-9 and TRBJ2-1, with 11 bases that match TRBD2. Germline V gene data show CDR1 as SEHNR and CDR2 as FQNEAQ (reference sequence). The trim removed 2 bases at V and 1 base at J, leaving 4 bases unmatched. The CDR3 sequence is 17 residues long.

The chain uses TRBV4-2 and TRBJ1-1, with a possible D match to TRBD1 (5 bases). The CDR3 has 14 residues. CDR1 and CDR2 from the germline V gene are LGHNA and YNFKEQ. Trimming stripped 1 base from V and 6 bases from J, with 12 bases between. The CDR3 bases are TGTGCCAGCAGCCAAGGCGCAGGGCGGTCTGAAGCTTTCTTT. Its protein product is CASSQGAGRSEAFF.

The chain recombines TRBV13 with TRBJ2-6, with D possibly being TRBD1 (6 bases). Germline values: CDR1 PRHDT, CDR2 FYEKMQ (reference sequence). Trimming pared 5 bases from V and 0 bases from J, leaving 14 bases between. The CDR3 is 17 residues long. CDR3 loop: CASSPQGLNSGANVLTF. CDR3 sequence (DNA): TGTGCCAGCAGCCCACAGGGTCTGAACTCTGGGGCCAACGTCCTGACTTTC.

The chain combines TRBV7-6 with TRBJ1-6, with D tentatively TRBD1 (5 bases). This CDR3 has 13 residues. Germline V lookup: CDR1 SGHVS, CDR2 FNYEAQ. V dropped 10 bases and J dropped 7 bases, with 14 bases sitting between them. The CDR3 loop is CATSQDINSPLHF. For the CDR3, the DNA is TGTGCCACCTCCCAGGACATCAATTCACCCCTCCACTTT.

As concerns this clone: Without the conserved terminal phenylalanine or tryptophan, this CDR3 likely stems from a read error. The limits of the CDR3 on the DNA are not certain, so only TCRdb's listed CDR3 is given. J is TRBJ1-1 and V is TRBV12-2; TRBD1 was called by the table and not checked on the DNA. TRBV12-2 is a documented pseudogene. Termini included, the CDR3 measures 18 amino acids. The CDR3 protein is CASRLVSCLGHRNTEAFL.

This clone was seen only a few times. The CDR3 loop is CASSVAGSDYEQYF. The CDR3 nucleotides read TGTGCCAGCAGCGTGGCGGGATCGGACTACGAGCAGTACTTC. This sequence joins TRBV9 and TRBJ2-7; tentative D call: TRBD2 (6 bases). This CDR3 spans 14 amino acids. Trimming removed 2 bases from V and 3 bases from J, with 12 bases in between. The germline V gene has CDR1 SGDLS and CDR2 YYNGEE.

The CDR3 is CASSFRQGAGDNSPLHF. Written as DNA, the CDR3 is TGTGCCAGCAGTTTCCGACAGGGGGCTGGGGATAATTCACCCCTCCACTTT. This chain uses TRBV28 with TRBJ1-6; 10 bases are shared with TRBD1. The CDR3 loop spans 17 amino acids. From germline, CDR1 is MDHEN and CDR2 SYDVKM. V was pared by 3 bases and J by 5 bases, with 7 bases of the junction left unmatched.

The V gene is TRBV6-1, the J gene TRBJ2-5, with TRBD2 matching 7 bases. CDR1 is MNHNS, CDR2 SASEGT, per germline. V lost 1 base and J lost 2; bases outside the gene matches: 4. CDR3 size: 15 residues. CDR3 DNA sequence: TGTGCCAGCAGTGAAGTGACTAGCCGACAAGAGACCCAGTACTTC. Amino acid sequence: CASSEVTSRQETQYF.

This chain uses TRBV7-9 with TRBJ1-3, with D possibly being TRBD1 (5 bases). Trimming removed 10 bases at V and 0 bases at J, with 13 bases between. This CDR3 has 14 residues. Germline CDR1 reads SEHNR; CDR2 reads FQNEAQ (reference sequence). The DNA of the CDR3 is TGTGCCACCCTGGGGCAGAACTCTGGAAACACCATATATTTT. As protein: CATLGQNSGNTIYF.

V is TRBV5-1 and J is TRBJ2-3, with D possibly being TRBD1 (6 bases). Trimming took 6 bases from V and 0 from J, leaving 17 bases between them. Germline-derived CDR1 and CDR2 are SGHRS and YFSETQ. This CDR3 spans 16 amino acids. The DNA for the CDR3 is TGCGCCAGCAATCGACAGGTGGCTACGAGCACAGATACGCAGTATTTT. Residues: CASNRQVATSTDTQYF. The full variable domain, completed using reference TRBV5-1 and TRBJ2-3, is KAGVTQTPRYLIKTRGQQVTLSCSPISGHRSVSWYQQTPGQGLQFLFEYFSETQRNKGNFPGRFSGRQFSNSRSEMNVSTLELGDSALYLCASNRQVATSTDTQYFGPGTRLTVL.

The rearrangement uses TRBV19 and TRBJ2-1, with a possible D match to TRBD2 (6 bases). The ends were cut back, 0 bases at V and 8 bases at J, with 14 bases in the middle. Germline CDR1 reads LNHDA; CDR2 reads SQIVND (reference sequence). The length of the CDR3 is 15 residues. The CDR3 loop is CASSIDRDFRYEQFF. In DNA form, the CDR3 reads TGTGCCAGTAGTATAGATCGGGACTTTAGGTATGAGCAGTTCTTC.

This clone has more than one count but fewer than ten. The chain has TRBV6-5 and TRBJ1-5; D ambiguous. This CDR3 is 13 amino acids long. The germline V gene has CDR1 MNHEY and CDR2 SVGAGI. V lost 0 bases to trimming and J lost 4 bases, with 4 bases between them. CDR3 nucleotide sequence: TGTGCCAGCAGTTACTCTATGAATCAGCCCCAGCATTTT. Amino acids: CASSYSMNQPQHF.

The rearrangement links TRBV6-6 to TRBJ1-4; a possible D gene is TRBD1 (5 bases). The CDR3 length is 15 residues. V shed 6 bases and J shed 3 bases, with 14 bases lying between them. Per germline, CDR1 MNHNY and CDR2 SVGAGI (reference sequence). CDR3 in amino acids: CASSLGGGANEKLFF. The CDR3 nucleotides are TGTGCCAGCAGCCTCGGGGGTGGAGCTAATGAAAAACTGTTTTTT.

The chain links TRBV21-1 to TRBJ2-2; TRBD1 is the table's D call and was not checked against the DNA. TRBV21-1 is labeled a pseudogene. The CDR3 loop spans 18 amino acids. The CDR3 protein is CASSKLKRTRANTGELFF. For the CDR3, the DNA is TGTGCCAGCAGCAAACTTAAAAGGACAAGGGCGAACACCGGGGAGCTGTTTTTT.

This clone was recorded once. The chain is built from TRBV7-2 and TRBJ2-7; 10 bases are a match to TRBD2. The V gene end was trimmed by 5 bases and the J gene end by 3 bases; junction bases not matched to a gene: 7. CDR3 length equals 15 residues. CDR1 is SGHTA, CDR2 FQGNSA, per germline. CDR3 sequence reads: CASSPQSGGVYEQYF. In nucleotides, the CDR3 is TGTGCCAGCAGCCCACAGAGCGGGGGGGTCTACGAGCAGTACTTC.

This clone was seen just once. J is TRBJ1-1 and V is TRBV2; TRBD1 agrees at 8 bases. Germline V gene lookup returns CDR1 SNHLY and CDR2 FYNNEI. J gave up 5 bases and V 8 bases, and 16 bases lay outside the gene matches. The CDR3 length is 16 residues. CDR3 amino acids: CASWKDRVVSGTEAFF. DNA for the CDR3: TGTGCCAGCTGGAAGGACAGGGTGGTGAGCGGAACTGAAGCTTTCTTT.

The chain uses TRBV9 and TRBJ2-7; 11 nucleotides align to TRBD1. Per germline, CDR1 SGDLS and CDR2 YYNGEE. V lost 4 bases and J lost 2; bases outside the gene matches: 2. This CDR3 region has 14 residues. Here the CDR3 reads CASSMGQGAYEQYF. CDR3 coding DNA: TGTGCCAGCAGCATGGGACAGGGGGCCTACGAGCAGTACTTC.